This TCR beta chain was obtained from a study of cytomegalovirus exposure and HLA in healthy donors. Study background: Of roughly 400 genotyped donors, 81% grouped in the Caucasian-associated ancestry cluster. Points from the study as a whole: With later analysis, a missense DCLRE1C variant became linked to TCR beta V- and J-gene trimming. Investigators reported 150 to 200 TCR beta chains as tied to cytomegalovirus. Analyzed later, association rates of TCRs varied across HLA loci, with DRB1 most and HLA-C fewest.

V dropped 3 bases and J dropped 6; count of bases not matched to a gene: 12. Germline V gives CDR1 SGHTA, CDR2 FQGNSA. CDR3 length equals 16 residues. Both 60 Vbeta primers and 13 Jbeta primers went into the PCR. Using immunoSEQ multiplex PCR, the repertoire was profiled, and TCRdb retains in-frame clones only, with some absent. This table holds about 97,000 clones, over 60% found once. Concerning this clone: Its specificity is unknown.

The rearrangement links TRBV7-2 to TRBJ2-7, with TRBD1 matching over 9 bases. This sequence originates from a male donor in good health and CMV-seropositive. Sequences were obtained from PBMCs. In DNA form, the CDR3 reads TGTGCCAGCAGCTTCGCGGCCGGGACAGGGTGGAGCGAGCAGTACTTC. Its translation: CASSFAAGTGWSEQYF.